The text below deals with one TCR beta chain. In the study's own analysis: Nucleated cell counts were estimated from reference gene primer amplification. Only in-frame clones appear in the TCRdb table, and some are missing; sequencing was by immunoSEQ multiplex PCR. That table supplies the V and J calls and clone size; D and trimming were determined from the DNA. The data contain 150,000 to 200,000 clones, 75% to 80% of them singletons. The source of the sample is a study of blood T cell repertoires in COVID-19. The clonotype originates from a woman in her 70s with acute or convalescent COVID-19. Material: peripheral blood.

DNA of the CDR3: TGTGCCAGCAGCTTACCTAGCGGGAGCGACACCGGGGAGCTGTTTTTT. It encodes CASSLPSGSDTGELFF. This rearrangement joins TRBV13 to TRBJ2-2, with 10 bases fitting TRBD2. V gave up 2 bases and J gave up 3 bases; unmatched junction bases: 3. CDR1 is PRHDT, CDR2 FYEKMQ, per germline (reference sequence). The CDR3 spans 16 residues.